Below are 22 T cell receptor beta chains sequenced from a single sample in a study of T cell changes during pregnancy in multiple sclerosis. Only in-frame clones appear in the TCRdb table, and some are missing; sequencing was by immunoSEQ multiplex PCR. The table records approximately 31,000 clones, approximately 94% of them present only once. Sequenced material: CD4+ T cells from peripheral blood mononuclear cells, taken in the second trimester of pregnancy. These receptors were collected from a female donor with multiple sclerosis, enrolled in a pregnancy study.

This clone has only a few counts. This chain connects TRBV6-5 to TRBJ2-7; 8 nucleotides agree with TRBD1. Losses at the gene ends were 5 bases for V and 6 bases for J; bases not matched to a gene: 3. Looked up from germline, CDR1 is MNHEY and CDR2 is SVGAGI. The CDR3 runs 12 residues. DNA of the CDR3: TGTGCCAGCAGTCTAACAGGGGGCGAGCAGTACTTC. Encoded protein: CASSLTGGEQYF.

The V and J genes are TRBV7-8 and TRBJ2-7; no definite D call. Germline V gives CDR1 SGHVS, CDR2 FQNEAQ. This CDR3 has 12 residues. Between the trimmed V and J ends, which lost 3 bases and 0 bases, there was a span of 3 bases. The CDR3 region is CASSLSSYEQYF. The CDR3 DNA reads as TGTGCCAGCAGCTTGAGCTCCTACGAGCAGTACTTC.

J is TRBJ1-1 and V is TRBV6-5, with 8 bases aligning to TRBD1. V lost 5 bases to trimming and J lost 2 bases; unmatched junction nucleotides: 4. From germline, CDR1 is MNHEY and CDR2 SVGAGI. The CDR3 is 14 amino acids. The CDR3 DNA follows: TGTGCCAGCAGTCGGACAGGGAGAAACACTGAAGCTTTCTTT. Its protein is CASSRTGRNTEAFF.

This chain links TRBV15 with TRBJ1-2, with D perhaps TRBD1 (5 bases). V was clipped by 0 bases and J by 8 bases, with 16 bases between them. This CDR3 contains 15 residues. In germline, CDR1 is LNHNV, CDR2 YYDKDF (reference sequence). The CDR3 DNA follows: TGTGCCACCAGCAGAGATTTGGCGGGGGATGGAGGCTACACCTTC. Amino acid sequence: CATSRDLAGDGGYTF.

This sequence joins TRBV5-1 and TRBJ1-5; a weak D match, TRBD1 (5 bases). The germline V gene encodes CDR1 SGHRS and CDR2 YFSETQ. The length of the CDR3 is 13 residues. V dropped 0 bases and J dropped 5 bases, with 6 bases sitting between them. As DNA, the CDR3 is TGCGCCAGCAGCTTGGGCAGGGATCAGCCCCAGCATTTT. The encoded protein is CASSLGRDQPQHF.

V gene TRBV9 combines with J gene TRBJ2-7; 7 bases are shared with TRBD1. The CDR3 runs to 14 residues. Per the germline V gene, CDR1 is SGDLS and CDR2 is YYNGEE. The junction had 6 bases not matched to a gene; V was cut back by 0 bases and J by 6 bases. The CDR3 nucleotides read TGTGCCAGCAGCGTAGGACAGGGTTTTGGCGAGCAGTACTTC. This translates into CASSVGQGFGEQYF. The full variable domain, its missing parts supplied by reference TRBV9 and TRBJ2-7, is DSGVTQTPKHLITATGQRVTLRCSPRSGDLSVYWYQQSLDQGLQFLIQYYNGEERAKGNILERFSAQQFPDLHSELNLSSLELGDSALYFCASSVGQGFGEQYFGPGTRLTVT.

V gene TRBV27 combines with J gene TRBJ2-6; D might be TRBD2 (5 bases). This CDR3 has 14 amino acids. Germline CDR1 MNHEY, CDR2 SMNVEV (reference sequence). The germline V and J ends were trimmed by 3 bases and 2 bases, with 5 bases remaining between them. The CDR3 DNA reads as TGTGCCAGCAGTTTGGAGGCTGGGGCCAACGTCCTGACTTTC. Its translation is CASSLEAGANVLTF.

The chain joins TRBV10-2 to TRBJ2-1, with TRBD2 matching 14 bases. CDR1 and CDR2 from the germline V gene are WSHSY and SAAADI. The CDR3 contains 17 residues. J was trimmed by 8 bases and V by 4 bases; bases with no gene match: 10. The CDR3 nucleotides are TGCGCCAGCAGTGGTGGGACTAGCGGGAGAATCGTCGATGAGCAGTTCTTC. Translating gives CASSGGTSGRIVDEQFF.

The chain recombines TRBV7-2 with TRBJ1-1, with D uncertain. The CDR3 has 12 amino acids. Germline CDR1 reads SGHTA; CDR2 reads FQGNSA. Trimming shortened V by 0 bases and J by 7 bases, and 6 bases separated the two germline ends. DNA for the CDR3: TGTGCCAGCAGCTTAGCTACCAGTGAAGCTTTCTTT. Translated: CASSLATSEAFF. Using reference TRBV7-2 and TRBJ1-1 for the parts outside the CDR3, the full variable domain is GAGVSQSPSNKVTEKGKDVELRCDPISGHTALYWYRQSLGQGLEFLIYFQGNSAPDKSGLPSDRFSAERTGGSVSTLTIQRTQQEDSAVYLCASSLATSEAFFGQGTRLTVV.

The chain combines TRBV7-2 with TRBJ2-7; D possibly corresponds to TRBD1 (6 bases). CDR1 and CDR2 (germline): SGHTA, FQGNSA. This CDR3 has 12 residues. V was trimmed by 5 bases and J by 6 bases, leaving 11 bases between them. CDR3: CASSTDRREQYF. The CDR3, as DNA: TGTGCCAGCAGCACCGACAGGCGCGAGCAGTACTTC.

The chain employs TRBV4-3 and TRBJ1-3, with 11 bases that match TRBD1. V dropped 1 base and J dropped 4; count of bases not matched to a gene: 9. Looked up from germline, CDR1 is LGHNA and CDR2 is YSLEER. This CDR3 comprises 18 residues. In DNA form, the CDR3 reads TGCGCCAGCAGCCAAGGGACAGGGGGCGCCGCAAGAGGAAACACCATATATTTT. Amino acids: CASSQGTGGAARGNTIYF.

The genes are TRBV4-1 and TRBJ1-5; no firm D call. The CDR3 has 14 amino acids. The ends were cut back, 2 bases at V and 0 bases at J, with 5 bases in the middle. CDR1 and CDR2 from the germline V gene are MGHRA and YSYEKL. In DNA form, the CDR3 reads TGCGCCAGCAGCCAAACGAGTAGCAATCAGCCCCAGCATTTT. Amino acids: CASSQTSSNQPQHF.

The genes are TRBV5-1 and TRBJ2-7, with 7 bases identical to TRBD1. The V segment lost 0 bases and the J segment 3 bases; nucleotides outside the gene matches: 3. CDR3 length equals 14 residues. Germline CDR1 SGHRS, CDR2 YFSETQ. CDR3 in DNA: TGCGCCAGCAGCTTGGTGGCAGGGGGCTACGAGCAGTACTTC. Translated, it gives CASSLVAGGYEQYF.

This chain links TRBV4-1 with TRBJ2-3; 11 bases agree with TRBD2. The V segment lost 2 bases and the J segment 8 bases; nucleotides outside the gene matches: 15. The CDR3 extends over 18 amino acids. The V gene's germline CDR1 is MGHRA and CDR2 YSYEKL. In DNA, the CDR3 is TGCGCCAGCAGCCAATTCCTCCTAGCGGGAGGTCGGCACTCTACGCAGTATTTT. Amino acid sequence: CASSQFLLAGGRHSTQYF.

The chain recombines TRBV16 with TRBJ1-5, with TRBD1 identical over 11 bases. The junction had 10 bases not matched to a gene; V was cut back by 5 bases and J by 4 bases. The CDR3 runs to 17 residues. Germline V gene lookup returns CDR1 KGHSY and CDR2 FQNENV. The CDR3, as DNA: TGTGCCAGCAGCACTACTTCTGGGACAGGGGGAAATCAGCCCCAGCATTTT. Amino acids: CASSTTSGTGGNQPQHF.

The V gene is TRBV6-6, the J gene TRBJ2-6; 7 bases fit TRBD1. Per germline, CDR1 MNHNY and CDR2 SVGAGI (reference sequence). Trimming at V came to 6 bases and at J to 2 bases, leaving 4 bases not matched to a gene. The CDR3 has 15 residues. The CDR3 coding sequence is TGTGCCAGCAGACCGACAGGGACTGGGGCCAACGTCCTGACTTTC. It yields the protein CASRPTGTGANVLTF.

The gene calls are TRBV15 and TRBJ2-5, with TRBD2 as a possible D gene (6 bases). Germline V gives CDR1 LNHNV, CDR2 YYDKDF (reference sequence). This CDR3 is built from 16 residues. V lost 0 bases and J lost 5, with 16 bases in between. This chain's CDR3 is CATSRDNGQGGETQYF. DNA for the CDR3: TGTGCCACCAGCAGAGATAACGGCCAGGGAGGCGAGACCCAGTACTTC.

The rearrangement links TRBV19 to TRBJ2-1, with 14 bases fitting TRBD2. The ends lost 8 bases at V and 7 bases at J; junction bases unmatched: 13. Germline-derived CDR1 and CDR2 are LNHDA and SQIVND (reference sequence). This CDR3 comprises 17 residues. The CDR3 coding sequence is TGTGCCAGTCTGCTCAAAACGGGACTAGCGGGAGTAAATGAGCAGTTCTTC. It codes for CASLLKTGLAGVNEQFF.

The chain has TRBV18 and TRBJ2-1; 9 bases agree with TRBD2. There are 16 residues in the CDR3. Germline trimming cut 3 bases from V and 3 bases from J; bases unmatched to any gene: 6. Germline V gives CDR1 KGHSH, CDR2 LQKENI. The DNA for the CDR3 is TGTGCCAGCTCACCGTTTCAAGCGGGAGGCTACAATGAGCAGTTCTTC. Encoded protein: CASSPFQAGGYNEQFF.

The chain uses TRBV18 and TRBJ1-1; D remains unclear. Germline V gene sequence: CDR1 KGHSH, CDR2 LQKENI. V lost 4 bases to trimming and J lost 1 base, with 10 bases between them. CDR3 length: 14 amino acids. The CDR3 bases are TGTGCCAGCTCACTTGGTCCTAGGAACACTGAAGCTTTCTTT. Translated, it gives CASSLGPRNTEAFF.

The chain has TRBV13 and TRBJ2-3; D perhaps matches TRBD2 (6 bases). Germline CDR1 PRHDT, CDR2 FYEKMQ (reference sequence). The CDR3 is made up of 14 amino acids. V was trimmed by 1 base and J by 4 bases, leaving 9 bases between them. The DNA for the CDR3 is TGTGCCAGCAGCTTAGCGGGAGTCCCAGATACGCAGTATTTT. Translated, it gives CASSLAGVPDTQYF.

This sequence joins TRBV29-1 and TRBJ2-2; possible D gene TRBD2, 6 bases. CDR1 SQVTM and CDR2 ANQGSEA come from the germline V gene. The CDR3 sequence is 15 residues long. Trimming took 1 base from V and 4 from J, leaving 13 bases between them. The CDR3 loop reads CSVEGRDWGTGELFF. The CDR3 DNA follows: TGCAGCGTTGAAGGGCGGGACTGGGGCACCGGGGAGCTGTTTTTT.